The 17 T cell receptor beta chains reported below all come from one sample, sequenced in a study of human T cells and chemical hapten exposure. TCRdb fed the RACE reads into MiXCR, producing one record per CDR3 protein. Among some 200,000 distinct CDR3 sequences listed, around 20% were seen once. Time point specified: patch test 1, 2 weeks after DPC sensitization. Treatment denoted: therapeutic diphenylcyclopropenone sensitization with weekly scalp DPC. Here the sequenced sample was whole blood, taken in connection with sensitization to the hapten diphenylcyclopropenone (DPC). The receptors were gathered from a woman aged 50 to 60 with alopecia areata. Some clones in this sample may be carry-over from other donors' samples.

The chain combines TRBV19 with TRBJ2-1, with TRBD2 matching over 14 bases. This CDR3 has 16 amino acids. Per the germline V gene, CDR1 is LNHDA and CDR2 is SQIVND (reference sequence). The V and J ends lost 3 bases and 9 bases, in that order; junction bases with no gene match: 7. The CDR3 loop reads CASSILPGLAGGEQFF. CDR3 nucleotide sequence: TGTGCCAGTAGTATCCTACCCGGACTAGCGGGGGGTGAGCAGTTCTTC.

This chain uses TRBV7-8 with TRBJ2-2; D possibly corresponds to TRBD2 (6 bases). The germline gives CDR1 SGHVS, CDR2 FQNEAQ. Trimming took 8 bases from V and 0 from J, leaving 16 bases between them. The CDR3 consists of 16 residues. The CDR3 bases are TGTGCCAGCGGGGGGAAGGGCGGATCGAACACCGGGGAGCTGTTTTTT. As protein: CASGGKGGSNTGELFF.

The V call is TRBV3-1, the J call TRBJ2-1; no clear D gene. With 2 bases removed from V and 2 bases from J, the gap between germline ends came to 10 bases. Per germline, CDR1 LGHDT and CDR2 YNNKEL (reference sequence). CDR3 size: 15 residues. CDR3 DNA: TGTGCCAGCAGCCAACCTGCGCCGCCCTACAATGAGCAGTTCTTC. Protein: CASSQPAPPYNEQFF.

The CDR3 DNA reads as TGTGCCAGCAGTGGGGGGATGAGCACAGATACGCAGTATTTT. This codes for CASSGGMSTDTQYF. V is TRBV25-1 and J is TRBJ2-3; TRBD1 or TRBD2 may be the D gene (5 bases each). Per germline, CDR1 MGHDK and CDR2 SYGVNS. V shed 4 bases and J shed 0 bases, with 8 bases lying between them. The CDR3 consists of 14 residues.

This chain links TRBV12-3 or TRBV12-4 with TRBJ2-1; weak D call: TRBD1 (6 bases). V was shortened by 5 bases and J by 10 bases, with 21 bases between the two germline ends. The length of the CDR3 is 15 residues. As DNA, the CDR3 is TGTGCCAGCAGTCCTTGGGGGCCAGAGGTGGGCGAGCAGTTCTTC. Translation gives CASSPWGPEVGEQFF.

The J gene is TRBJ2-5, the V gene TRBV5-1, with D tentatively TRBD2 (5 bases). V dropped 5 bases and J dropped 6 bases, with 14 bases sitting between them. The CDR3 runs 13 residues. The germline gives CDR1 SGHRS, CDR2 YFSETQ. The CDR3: CASSQEGVQTQYF. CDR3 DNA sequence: TGCGCCAGCAGTCAAGAGGGAGTGCAGACCCAGTACTTC.

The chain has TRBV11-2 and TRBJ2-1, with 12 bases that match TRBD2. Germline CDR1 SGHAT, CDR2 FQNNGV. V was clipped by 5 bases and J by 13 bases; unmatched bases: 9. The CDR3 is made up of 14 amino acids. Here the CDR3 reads CASSQKTSGRLQFF. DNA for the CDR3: TGTGCCAGCAGCCAAAAGACTAGCGGGAGACTTCAGTTCTTC.

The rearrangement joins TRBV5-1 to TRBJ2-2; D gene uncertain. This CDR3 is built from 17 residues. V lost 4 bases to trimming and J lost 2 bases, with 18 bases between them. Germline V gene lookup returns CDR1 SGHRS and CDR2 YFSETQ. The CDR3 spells CASSARPPGPNTGELFF. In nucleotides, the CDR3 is TGCGCCAGCAGCGCACGTCCACCGGGTCCCAACACCGGGGAGCTGTTTTTT.

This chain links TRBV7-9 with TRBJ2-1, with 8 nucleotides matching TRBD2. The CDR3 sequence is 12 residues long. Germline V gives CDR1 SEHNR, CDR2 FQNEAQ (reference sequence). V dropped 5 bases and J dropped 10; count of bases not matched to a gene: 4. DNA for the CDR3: TGTGCCAGCAGCCGGACTAGCCCCGAGCAGTTCTTC. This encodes CASSRTSPEQFF.

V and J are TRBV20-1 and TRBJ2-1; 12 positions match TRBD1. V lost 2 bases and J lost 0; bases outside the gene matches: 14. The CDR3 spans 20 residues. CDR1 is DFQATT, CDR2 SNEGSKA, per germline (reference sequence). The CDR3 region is CSARKSWDRGRKVSYNEQFF. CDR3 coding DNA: TGCAGTGCTAGAAAATCCTGGGACAGGGGGCGCAAGGTCTCCTACAATGAGCAGTTCTTC.

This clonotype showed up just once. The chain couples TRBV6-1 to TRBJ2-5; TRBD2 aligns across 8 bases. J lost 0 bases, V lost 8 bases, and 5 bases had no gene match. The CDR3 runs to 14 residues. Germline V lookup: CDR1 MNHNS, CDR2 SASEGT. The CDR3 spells CASSSSGNQETQYF. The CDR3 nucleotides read TGTGCCAGCTCTAGTAGCGGGAACCAAGAGACCCAGTACTTC.

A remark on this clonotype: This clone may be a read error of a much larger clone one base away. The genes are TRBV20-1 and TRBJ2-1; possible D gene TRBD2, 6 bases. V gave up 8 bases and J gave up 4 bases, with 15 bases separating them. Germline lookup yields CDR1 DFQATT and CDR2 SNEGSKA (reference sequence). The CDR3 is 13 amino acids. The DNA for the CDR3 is TGCAGTACTATAGCGGAACCGTACAATGAGCAGTTCTTC. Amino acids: CSTIAEPYNEQFF.

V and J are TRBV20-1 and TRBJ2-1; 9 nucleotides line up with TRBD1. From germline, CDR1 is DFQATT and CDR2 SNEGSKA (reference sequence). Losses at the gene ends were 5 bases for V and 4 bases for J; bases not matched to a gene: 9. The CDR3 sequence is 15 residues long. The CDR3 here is CSALTPGQGYNEQFF. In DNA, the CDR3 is TGCAGTGCTCTTACTCCGGGACAGGGATACAATGAGCAGTTCTTC.

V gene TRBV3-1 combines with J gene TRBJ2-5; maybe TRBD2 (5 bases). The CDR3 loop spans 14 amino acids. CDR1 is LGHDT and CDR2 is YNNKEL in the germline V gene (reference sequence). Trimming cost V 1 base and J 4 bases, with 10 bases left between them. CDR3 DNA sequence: TGTGCCAGCAGCCAAGTCGGAGGAGGAGAGACCCAGTACTTC. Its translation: CASSQVGGGETQYF.

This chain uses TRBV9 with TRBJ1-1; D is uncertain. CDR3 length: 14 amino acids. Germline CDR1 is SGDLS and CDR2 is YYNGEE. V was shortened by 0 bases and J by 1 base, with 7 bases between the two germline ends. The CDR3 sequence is CASSVGLRNTEAFF. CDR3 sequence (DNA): TGTGCCAGCAGCGTAGGCTTGAGGAACACTGAAGCTTTCTTT.

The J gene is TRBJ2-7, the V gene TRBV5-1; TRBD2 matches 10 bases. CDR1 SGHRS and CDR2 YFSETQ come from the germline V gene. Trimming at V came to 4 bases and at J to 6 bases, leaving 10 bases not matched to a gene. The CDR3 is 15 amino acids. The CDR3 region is CASSPALAGEREQYF. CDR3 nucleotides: TGCGCCAGCAGCCCCGCCCTAGCGGGAGAACGCGAGCAGTACTTC.

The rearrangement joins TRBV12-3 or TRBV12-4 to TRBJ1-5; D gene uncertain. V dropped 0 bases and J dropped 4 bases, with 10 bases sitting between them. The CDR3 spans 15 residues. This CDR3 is CASSLARATNQPQHF. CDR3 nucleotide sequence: TGTGCCAGCAGTTTAGCGCGGGCGACTAATCAGCCCCAGCATTTT.